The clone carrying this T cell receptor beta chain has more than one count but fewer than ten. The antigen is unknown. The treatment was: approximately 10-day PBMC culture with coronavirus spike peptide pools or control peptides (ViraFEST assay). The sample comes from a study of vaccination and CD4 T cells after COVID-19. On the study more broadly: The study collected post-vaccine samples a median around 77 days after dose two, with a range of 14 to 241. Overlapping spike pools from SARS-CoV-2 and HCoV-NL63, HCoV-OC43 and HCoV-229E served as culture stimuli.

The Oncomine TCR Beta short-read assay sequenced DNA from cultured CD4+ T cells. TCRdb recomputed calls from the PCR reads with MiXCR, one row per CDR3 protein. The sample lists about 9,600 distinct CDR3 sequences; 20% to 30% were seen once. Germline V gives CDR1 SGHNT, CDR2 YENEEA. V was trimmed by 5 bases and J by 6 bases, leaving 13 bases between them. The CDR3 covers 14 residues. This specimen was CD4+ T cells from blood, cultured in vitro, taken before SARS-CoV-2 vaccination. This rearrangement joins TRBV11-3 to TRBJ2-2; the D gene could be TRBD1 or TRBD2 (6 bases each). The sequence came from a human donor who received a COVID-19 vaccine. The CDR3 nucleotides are TGTGCCAGCAGCACGGGGGCGGGTCCCGGGGAGCTGTTTTTT. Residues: CASSTGAGPGELFF.